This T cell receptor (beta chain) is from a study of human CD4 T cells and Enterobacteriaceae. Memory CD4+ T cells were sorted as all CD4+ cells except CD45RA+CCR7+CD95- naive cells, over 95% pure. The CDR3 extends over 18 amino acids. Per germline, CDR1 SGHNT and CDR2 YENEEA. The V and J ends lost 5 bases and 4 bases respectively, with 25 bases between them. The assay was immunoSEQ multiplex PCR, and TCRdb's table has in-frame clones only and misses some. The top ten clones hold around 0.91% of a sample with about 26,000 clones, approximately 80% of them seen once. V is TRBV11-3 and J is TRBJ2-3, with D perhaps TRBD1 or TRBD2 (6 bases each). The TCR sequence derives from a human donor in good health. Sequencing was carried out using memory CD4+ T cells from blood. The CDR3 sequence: CASSPMVGFMGGSDTQYF. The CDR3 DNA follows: TGTGCCAGCAGCCCGATGGTCGGGTTTATGGGGGGCTCAGATACGCAGTATTTT. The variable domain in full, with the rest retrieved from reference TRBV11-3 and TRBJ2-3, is EAGVVQSPRYKIIEKKQPVAFWCNPISGHNTLYWYLQNLGQGPELLIRYENEEAVDDSQLPKDRFSAERLKGVDSTLKIQPAELGDSAVYLCASSPMVGFMGGSDTQYFGPGTRLTVL.